This T cell receptor (beta chain) appears in the sequencing data of a study of CD8+CD57+ T cells in acquired aplastic anemia (dated by TCRdb to between 2018 and 2020). Background for the entire study: Extracted DNA from sorted CD4+ and CD8+ cells averaged around 3.5 ug, ranging from about 0.18 to 27.4 ug. CD8+CD57+ expansion was defined as frequency above the mean frequency observed in healthy subjects. The paper's findings and limits, for the study overall: Twenty-nine CD8+ CDR3 sequences were shared between patients and controls but appeared highly expressed in patients and within their immunodominant clones. No significant difference in CD8+ Simpson's diversity was found between patients and healthy controls (P=0.060).

Including cysteine and phenylalanine, the CDR3 has 16 amino acids. Only the CDR3 DNA stays, 48 bases, in frame from base 1. V is clipped by 3 bases and J by 7 bases, and the sequence between their germline boundaries is 19 bases long. CDR1 and CDR2 are drawn from the germline V gene: SGHVS, FQNEAQ. Patients chosen for sequencing had shown expansion of CD8+CD57+ cells by flow cytometry. Every patient had severe acquired aplastic anemia, diagnosed using the International Study of Aplastic Anemia and Agranulocytosis and Camitta criteria. Patients had received no therapy at the time of blood sampling. The study deep-sequenced TCR repertoires of sorted CD4+ and CD8+ blood T cells from severe aplastic anemia patients and healthy subjects. Patients were enrolled in the USA under clinicaltrials.gov protocols 00001620, 01623167, 00001397, 00071045, 00081523 and 00961064. Ficoll-Paque density gradient centrifugation was used to isolate peripheral blood mononuclear cells. Before DNA extraction, CD4+ and CD8+ T cells were sorted by FACS or by magnetic beads.

To note about this clonotype: The antigen this receptor binds is unknown. Base qualities are not provided; no much larger clone lies one nucleotide away.

Profiling of TCR beta VDJ combinations and CDR3 sequences used genomic DNA as the template. An Illumina HiSeq 2000 was used for TCR repertoire sequencing. The original methods were these. Repertoire assessment relied on Simpson's diversity index, CDR3 size and DJ length profiles, and TRBV/TRBJ rearrangement plots. The immunodominant clone was defined as the most abundant DNA sequence in deep sequencing data. CDR3 amino acid sequences were screened for sharing across subjects and were compared with published repertoires and the VDJdb database. TCRdb applied fastp at Q25 and MiXCR to the public reads, then kept only in-frame beta chains. For every CDR3 protein sequence, its rows merge into one entry that carries the most common genes and DNA. TCRdb, not the authors, supplied the V and J calls. The sample includes a few hundred thousand distinct CDR3 sequences, with 82% observed a single time. The top ten clones comprise 42% of the sample.

The rearranged chain carries TRBV7-8 and TRBJ2-1; a weak D assignment points to TRBD2 (7 bases agree). Sequenced input: sorted CD4+, CD8+, or CD8+CD57+ T cells (not recorded which) from PBMCs. This sequence was found in a human donor with aplastic anemia. The CDR3 corresponds to CASSFRKRGGQNEQFF. The sequenced DNA: TGTGCCAGCAGCTTCAGGAAGCGGGGTGGACAGAATGAGCAGTTCTTC.